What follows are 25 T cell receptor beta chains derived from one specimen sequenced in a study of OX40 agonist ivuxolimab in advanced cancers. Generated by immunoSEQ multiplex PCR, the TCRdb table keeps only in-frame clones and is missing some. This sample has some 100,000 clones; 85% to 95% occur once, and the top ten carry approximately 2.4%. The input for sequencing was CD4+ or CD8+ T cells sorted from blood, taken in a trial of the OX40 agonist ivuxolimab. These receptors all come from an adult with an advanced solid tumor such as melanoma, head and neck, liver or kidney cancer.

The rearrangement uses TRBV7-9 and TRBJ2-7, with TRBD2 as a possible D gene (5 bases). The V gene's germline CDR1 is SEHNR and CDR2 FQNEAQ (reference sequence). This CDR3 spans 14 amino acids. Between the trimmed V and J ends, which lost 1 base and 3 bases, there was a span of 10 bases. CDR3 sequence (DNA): TGTGCCAGCAGCTTAGAGGGCGAGGGCTACGAGCAGTACTTC. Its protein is CASSLEGEGYEQYF.

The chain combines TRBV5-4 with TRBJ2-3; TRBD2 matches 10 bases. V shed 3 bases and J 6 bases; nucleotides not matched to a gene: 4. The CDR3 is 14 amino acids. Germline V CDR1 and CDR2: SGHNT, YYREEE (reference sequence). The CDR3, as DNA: TGTGCCAGCAGCTCTAGCGGGAGCAGGGATACGCAGTATTTT. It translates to CASSSSGSRDTQYF.

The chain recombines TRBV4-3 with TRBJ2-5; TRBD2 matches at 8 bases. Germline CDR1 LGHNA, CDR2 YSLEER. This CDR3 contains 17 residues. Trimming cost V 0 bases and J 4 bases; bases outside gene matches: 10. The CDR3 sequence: CASSQEFPGGPAETQYF. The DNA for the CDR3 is TGCGCCAGCAGCCAAGAGTTCCCGGGGGGGCCTGCAGAGACCCAGTACTTC.

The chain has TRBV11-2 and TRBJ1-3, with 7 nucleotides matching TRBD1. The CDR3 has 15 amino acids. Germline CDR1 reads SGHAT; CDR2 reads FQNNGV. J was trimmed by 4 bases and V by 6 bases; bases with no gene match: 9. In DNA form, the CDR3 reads TGTGCCAGCAGACGACAGGGTTCTCGGGGAAACACCATATATTTT. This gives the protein CASRRQGSRGNTIYF.

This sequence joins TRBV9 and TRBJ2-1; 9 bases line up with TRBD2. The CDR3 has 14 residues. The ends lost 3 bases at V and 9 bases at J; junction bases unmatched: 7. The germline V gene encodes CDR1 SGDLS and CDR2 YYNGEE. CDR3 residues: CASSGLGLAREQFF. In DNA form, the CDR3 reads TGTGCCAGCAGCGGCCTCGGACTAGCGCGTGAGCAGTTCTTC.

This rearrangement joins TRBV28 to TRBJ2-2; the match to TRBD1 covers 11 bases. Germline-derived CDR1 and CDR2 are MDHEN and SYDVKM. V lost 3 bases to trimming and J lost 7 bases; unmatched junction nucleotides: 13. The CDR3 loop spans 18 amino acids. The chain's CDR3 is CASSFGRPRDRGIGELFF. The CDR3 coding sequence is TGTGCCAGCAGTTTCGGGCGCCCCCGGGACAGGGGGATCGGGGAGCTGTTTTTT.

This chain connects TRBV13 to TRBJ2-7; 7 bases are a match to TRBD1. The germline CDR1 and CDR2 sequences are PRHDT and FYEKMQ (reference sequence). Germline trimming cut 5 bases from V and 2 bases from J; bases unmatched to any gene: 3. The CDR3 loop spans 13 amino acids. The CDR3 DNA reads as TGTGCCAGCAGCCTGGGGACAGCCTACGAGCAGTACTTC. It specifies CASSLGTAYEQYF.

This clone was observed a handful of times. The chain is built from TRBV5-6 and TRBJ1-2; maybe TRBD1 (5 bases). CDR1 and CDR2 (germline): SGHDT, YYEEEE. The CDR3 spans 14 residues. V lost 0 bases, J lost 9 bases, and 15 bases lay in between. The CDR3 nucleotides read TGTGCCAGCAGCTTGGGCGGGGACGGTTTTCGCTACACCTTC. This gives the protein CASSLGGDGFRYTF. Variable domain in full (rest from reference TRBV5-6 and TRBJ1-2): DAGVTQSPTHLIKTRGQQVTLRCSPKSGHDTVSWYQQALGQGPQFIFQYYEEEERQRGNFPDRFSGHQFPNYSSELNVNALLLGDSALYLCASSLGGDGFRYTFGSGTRLTVV.

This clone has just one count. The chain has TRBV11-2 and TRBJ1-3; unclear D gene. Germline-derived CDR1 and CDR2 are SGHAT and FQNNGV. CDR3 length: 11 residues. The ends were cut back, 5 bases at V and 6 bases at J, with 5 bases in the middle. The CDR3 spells CASSAQNTIYF. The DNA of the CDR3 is TGTGCCAGCAGCGCCCAAAACACCATATATTTT. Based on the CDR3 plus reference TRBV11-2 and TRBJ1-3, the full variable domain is EAGVAQSPRYKIIEKRQSVAFWCNPISGHATLYWYQQILGQGPKLLIQFQNNGVVDDSQLPKDRFSAERLKGVDSTLKIQPAKLEDSAVYLCASSAQNTIYFGEGSWLTVV.

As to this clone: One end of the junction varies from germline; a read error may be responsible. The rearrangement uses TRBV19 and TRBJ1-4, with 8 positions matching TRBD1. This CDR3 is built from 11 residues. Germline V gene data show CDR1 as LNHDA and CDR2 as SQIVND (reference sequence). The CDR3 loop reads CASSTGTGRLF. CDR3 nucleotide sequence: TGTGCCAGTAGTACCGGGACAGGCAGGCTTTTT. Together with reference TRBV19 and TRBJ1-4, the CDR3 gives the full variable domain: DGGITQSPKYLFRKEGQNVTLSCEQNLNHDAMYWYRQDPGQGLRLIYYSQIVNDFQKGDIAEGYSVSREKKESFPLTVTSAQKNPTAFYLCASSTGTGRLFGSGTQLSVL.

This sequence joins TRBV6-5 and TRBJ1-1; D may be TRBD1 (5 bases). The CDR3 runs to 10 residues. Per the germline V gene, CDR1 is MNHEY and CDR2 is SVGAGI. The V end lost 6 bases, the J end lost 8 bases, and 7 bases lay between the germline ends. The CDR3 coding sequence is TGTGCCAGCAGCTGGGGGGAAGCTTTCTTT. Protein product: CASSWGEAFF.

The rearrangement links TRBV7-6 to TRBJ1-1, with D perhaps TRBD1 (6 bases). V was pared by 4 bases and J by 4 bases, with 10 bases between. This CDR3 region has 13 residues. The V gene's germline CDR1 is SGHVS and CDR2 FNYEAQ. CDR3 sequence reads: CASSSQGSTEAFF. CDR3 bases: TGTGCCAGCAGCTCACAGGGTTCCACTGAAGCTTTCTTT.

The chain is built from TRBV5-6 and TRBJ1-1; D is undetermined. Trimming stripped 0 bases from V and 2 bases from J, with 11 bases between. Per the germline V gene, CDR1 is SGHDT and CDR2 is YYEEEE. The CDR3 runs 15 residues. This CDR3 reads CASSLGLWGNTEAFF. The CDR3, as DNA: TGTGCCAGCAGCTTGGGACTCTGGGGAAACACTGAAGCTTTCTTT.

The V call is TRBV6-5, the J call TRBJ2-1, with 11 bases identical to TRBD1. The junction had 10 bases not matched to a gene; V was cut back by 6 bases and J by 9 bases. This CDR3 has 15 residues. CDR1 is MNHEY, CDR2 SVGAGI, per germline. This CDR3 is CASSPGQGELGEQFF. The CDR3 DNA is TGTGCCAGCAGCCCGGGACAGGGGGAGCTGGGTGAGCAGTTCTTC.

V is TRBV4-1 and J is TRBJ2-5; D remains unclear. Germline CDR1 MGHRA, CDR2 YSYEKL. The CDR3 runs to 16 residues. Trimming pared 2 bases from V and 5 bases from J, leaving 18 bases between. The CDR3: CASSQNGRYTAETQYF. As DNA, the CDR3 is TGCGCCAGCAGCCAAAACGGACGGTACACGGCTGAGACCCAGTACTTC.

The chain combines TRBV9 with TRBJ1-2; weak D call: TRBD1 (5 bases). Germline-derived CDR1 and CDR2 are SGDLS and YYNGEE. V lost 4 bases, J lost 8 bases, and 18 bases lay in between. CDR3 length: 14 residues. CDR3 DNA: TGTGCCAGCAGCCCTGCGGGGGAATTTAGCGGCTACACCTTC. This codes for CASSPAGEFSGYTF.

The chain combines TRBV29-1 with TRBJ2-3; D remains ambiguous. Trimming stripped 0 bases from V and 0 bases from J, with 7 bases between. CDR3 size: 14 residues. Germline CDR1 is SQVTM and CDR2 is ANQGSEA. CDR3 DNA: TGCAGCGTTGAAGAAGGCTACAGCACAGATACGCAGTATTTT. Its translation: CSVEEGYSTDTQYF.

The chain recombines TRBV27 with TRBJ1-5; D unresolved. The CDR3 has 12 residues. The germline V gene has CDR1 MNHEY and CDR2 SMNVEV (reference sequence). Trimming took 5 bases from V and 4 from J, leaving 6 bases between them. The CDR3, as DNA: TGTGCCAGCAGTCCCCCAAATCAGCCCCAGCATTTT. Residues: CASSPPNQPQHF.

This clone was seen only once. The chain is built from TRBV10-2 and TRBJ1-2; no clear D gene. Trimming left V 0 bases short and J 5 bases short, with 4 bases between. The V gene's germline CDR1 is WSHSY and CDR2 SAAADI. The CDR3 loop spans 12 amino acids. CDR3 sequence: CASSESVYGYTF. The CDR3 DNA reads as TGCGCCAGCAGTGAGTCGGTATATGGCTACACCTTC.

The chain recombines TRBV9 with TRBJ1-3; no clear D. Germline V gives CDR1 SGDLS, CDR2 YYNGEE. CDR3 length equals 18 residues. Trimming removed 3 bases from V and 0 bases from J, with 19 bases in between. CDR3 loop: CASSAARNLRGSGNTIYF. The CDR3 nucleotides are TGTGCCAGCAGCGCCGCTCGAAATCTTCGGGGCTCTGGAAACACCATATATTTT.

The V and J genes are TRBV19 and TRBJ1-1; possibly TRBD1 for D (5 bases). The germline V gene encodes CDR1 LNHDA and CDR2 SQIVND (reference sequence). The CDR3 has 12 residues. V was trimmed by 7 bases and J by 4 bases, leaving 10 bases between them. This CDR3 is CASKGRGTEAFF. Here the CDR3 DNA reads TGTGCCAGTAAGGGGCGGGGCACTGAAGCTTTCTTT.

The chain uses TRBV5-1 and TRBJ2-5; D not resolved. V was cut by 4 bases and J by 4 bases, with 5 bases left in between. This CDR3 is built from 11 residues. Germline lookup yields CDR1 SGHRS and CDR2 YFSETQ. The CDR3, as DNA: TGCGCCAGCAGCCACCGAGAGACCCAGTACTTC. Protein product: CASSHRETQYF.

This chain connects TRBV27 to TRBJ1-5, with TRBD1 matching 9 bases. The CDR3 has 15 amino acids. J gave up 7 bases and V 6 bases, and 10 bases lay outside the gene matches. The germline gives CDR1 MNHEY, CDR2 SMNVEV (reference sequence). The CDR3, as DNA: TGTGCCAGCAGGACCGGGACAGGGTTTAGACAGCCCCAGCATTTT. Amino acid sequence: CASRTGTGFRQPQHF.

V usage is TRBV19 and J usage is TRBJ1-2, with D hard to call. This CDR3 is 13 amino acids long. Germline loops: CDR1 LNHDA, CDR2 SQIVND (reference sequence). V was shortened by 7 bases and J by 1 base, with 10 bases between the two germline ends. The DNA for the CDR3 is TGTGCCAGTACGGCGGGTTTTAACTATGGCTACACCTTC. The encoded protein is CASTAGFNYGYTF.

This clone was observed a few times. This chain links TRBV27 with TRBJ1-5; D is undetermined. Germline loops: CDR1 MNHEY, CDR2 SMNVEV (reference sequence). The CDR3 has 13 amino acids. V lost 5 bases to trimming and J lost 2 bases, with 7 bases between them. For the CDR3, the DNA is TGTGCCAGCAGTGGTAGGGGCAATCAGCCCCAGCATTTT. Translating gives CASSGRGNQPQHF.